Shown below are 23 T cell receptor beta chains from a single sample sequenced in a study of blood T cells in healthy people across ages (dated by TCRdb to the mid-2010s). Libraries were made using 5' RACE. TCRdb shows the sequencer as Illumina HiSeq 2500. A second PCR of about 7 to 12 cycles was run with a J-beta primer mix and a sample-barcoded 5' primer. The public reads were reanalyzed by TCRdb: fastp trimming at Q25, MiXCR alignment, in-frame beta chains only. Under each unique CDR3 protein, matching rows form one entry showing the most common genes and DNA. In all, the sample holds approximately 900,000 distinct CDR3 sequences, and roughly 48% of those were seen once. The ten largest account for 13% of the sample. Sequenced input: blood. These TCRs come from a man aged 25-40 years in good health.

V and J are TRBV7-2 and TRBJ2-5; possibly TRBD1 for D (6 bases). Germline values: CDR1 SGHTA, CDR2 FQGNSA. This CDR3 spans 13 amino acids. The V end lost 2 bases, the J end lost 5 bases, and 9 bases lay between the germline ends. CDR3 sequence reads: CASSLRQVETQYF. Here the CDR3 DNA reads TGTGCCAGCAGCTTAAGACAGGTGGAGACCCAGTACTTC. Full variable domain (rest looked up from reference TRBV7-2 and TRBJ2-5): GAGVSQSPSNKVTEKGKDVELRCDPISGHTALYWYRQSLGQGLEFLIYFQGNSAPDKSGLPSDRFSAERTGGSVSTLTIQRTQQEDSAVYLCASSLRQVETQYFGPGTRLLVL.

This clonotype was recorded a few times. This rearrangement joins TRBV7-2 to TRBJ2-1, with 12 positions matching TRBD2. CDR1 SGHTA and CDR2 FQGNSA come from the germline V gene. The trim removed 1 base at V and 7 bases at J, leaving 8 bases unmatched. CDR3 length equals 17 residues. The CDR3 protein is CASSLVFGLAGGNEQFF. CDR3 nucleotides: TGTGCCAGCAGCTTAGTTTTCGGGCTAGCGGGGGGGAATGAGCAGTTCTTC.

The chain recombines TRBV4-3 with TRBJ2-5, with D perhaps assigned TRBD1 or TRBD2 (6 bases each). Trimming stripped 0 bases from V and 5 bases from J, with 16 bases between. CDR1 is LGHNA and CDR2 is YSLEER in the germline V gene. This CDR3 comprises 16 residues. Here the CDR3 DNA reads TGCGCCAGCAGCCAAGATCTATCGGGGGCTGGGGAGACCCAGTACTTC. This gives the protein CASSQDLSGAGETQYF.

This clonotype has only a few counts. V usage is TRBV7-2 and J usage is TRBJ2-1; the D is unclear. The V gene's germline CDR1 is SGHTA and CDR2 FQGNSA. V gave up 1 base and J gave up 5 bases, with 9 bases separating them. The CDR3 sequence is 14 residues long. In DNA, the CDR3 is TGTGCCAGCAGCTTAGGTTGGGCGGACAATGAGCAGTTCTTC. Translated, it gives CASSLGWADNEQFF. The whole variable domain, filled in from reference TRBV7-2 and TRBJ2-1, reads GAGVSQSPSNKVTEKGKDVELRCDPISGHTALYWYRQSLGQGLEFLIYFQGNSAPDKSGLPSDRFSAERTGGSVSTLTIQRTQQEDSAVYLCASSLGWADNEQFFGPGTRLTVL.

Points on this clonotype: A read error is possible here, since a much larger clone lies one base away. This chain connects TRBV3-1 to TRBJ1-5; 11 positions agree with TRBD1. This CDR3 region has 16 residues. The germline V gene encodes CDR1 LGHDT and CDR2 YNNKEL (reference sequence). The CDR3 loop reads CASSQAGTGGNQPRHF. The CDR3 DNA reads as TGTGCCAGCAGCCAAGCCGGGACAGGGGGGAATCAGCCCCGGCATTTT.

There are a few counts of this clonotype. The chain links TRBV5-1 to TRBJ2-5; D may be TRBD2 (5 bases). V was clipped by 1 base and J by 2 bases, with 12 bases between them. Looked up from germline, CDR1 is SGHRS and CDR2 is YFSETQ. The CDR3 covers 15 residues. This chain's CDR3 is CASSLQAAAQETQYF. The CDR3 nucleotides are TGCGCCAGCAGCTTGCAGGCAGCGGCACAAGAGACCCAGTACTTC.

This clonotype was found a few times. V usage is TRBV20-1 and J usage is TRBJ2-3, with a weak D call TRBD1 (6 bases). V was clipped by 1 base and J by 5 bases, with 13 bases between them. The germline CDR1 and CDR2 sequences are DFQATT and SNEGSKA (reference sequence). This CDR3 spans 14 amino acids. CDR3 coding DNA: TGCAGTGCTAGAGGCCAGGGGTTAGGAGATACGCAGTATTTT. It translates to CSARGQGLGDTQYF.

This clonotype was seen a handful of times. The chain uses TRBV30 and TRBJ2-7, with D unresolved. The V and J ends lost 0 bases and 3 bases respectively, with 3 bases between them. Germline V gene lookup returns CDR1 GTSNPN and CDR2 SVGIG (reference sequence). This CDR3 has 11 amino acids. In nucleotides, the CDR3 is TGTGCCTGGAGTGTCGTCTACGAGCAGTACTTC. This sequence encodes CAWSVVYEQYF.

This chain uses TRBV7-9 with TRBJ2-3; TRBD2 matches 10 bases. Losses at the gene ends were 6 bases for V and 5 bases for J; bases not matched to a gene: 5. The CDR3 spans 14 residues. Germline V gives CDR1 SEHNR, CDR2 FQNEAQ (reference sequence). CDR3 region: CASSPGLAIDTQYF. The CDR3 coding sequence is TGTGCCAGCAGTCCGGGACTAGCGATAGATACGCAGTATTTT.

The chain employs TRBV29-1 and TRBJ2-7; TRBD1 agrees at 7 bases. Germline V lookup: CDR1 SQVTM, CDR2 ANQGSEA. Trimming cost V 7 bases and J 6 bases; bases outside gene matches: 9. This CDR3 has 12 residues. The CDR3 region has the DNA TGCAGCGCCGGGACAGAGGCAAGCGAGCAGTACTTC. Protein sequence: CSAGTEASEQYF.

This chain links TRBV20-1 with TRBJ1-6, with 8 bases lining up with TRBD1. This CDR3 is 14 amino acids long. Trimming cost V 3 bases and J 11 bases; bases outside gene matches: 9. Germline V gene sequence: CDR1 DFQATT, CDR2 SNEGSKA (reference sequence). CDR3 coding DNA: TGCAGTGCTAGGGTAGGACAGGGATTAACACCCCTCCACTTT. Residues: CSARVGQGLTPLHF.

Written as DNA, the CDR3 is TGTGCCAGCAGCCCCCTACAGGGGGTTTTCGGCTACACCTTC. Residues: CASSPLQGVFGYTF. This chain links TRBV4-2 with TRBJ1-2; 8 bases line up with TRBD1. Trimming removed 4 bases from V and 8 bases from J; junction bases left unmatched: 9. CDR1 and CDR2 from the germline V gene are LGHNA and YNFKEQ. This CDR3 spans 14 amino acids.

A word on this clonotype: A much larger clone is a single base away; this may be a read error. CDR3 sequence reads: CSGLTGEGSPLHF. For the CDR3, the DNA is TGCAGCGGTCTGACAGGGGAAGGCTCACCCCTCCACTTT. The chain carries TRBV29-1 and TRBJ1-6; 8 bases line up with TRBD1. Trimming cost V 7 bases and J 10 bases; bases outside gene matches: 9. This CDR3 has 13 amino acids. From germline, CDR1 is SQVTM and CDR2 ANQGSEA.

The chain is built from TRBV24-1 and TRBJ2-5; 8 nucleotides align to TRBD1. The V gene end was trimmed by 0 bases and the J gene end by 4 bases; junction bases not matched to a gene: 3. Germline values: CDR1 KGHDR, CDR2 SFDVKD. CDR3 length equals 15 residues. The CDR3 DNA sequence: TGTGCCACCAGTGATTTGGGACAGGGCACAGAGACCCAGTACTTC. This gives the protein CATSDLGQGTETQYF.

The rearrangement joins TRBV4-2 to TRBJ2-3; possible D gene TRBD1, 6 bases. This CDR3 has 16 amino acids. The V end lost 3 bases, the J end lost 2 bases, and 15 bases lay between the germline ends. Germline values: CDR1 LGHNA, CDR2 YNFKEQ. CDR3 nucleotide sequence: TGTGCCAGCAGCCATTCCGGACAGAAAATCACAGATACGCAGTATTTT. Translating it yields CASSHSGQKITDTQYF.

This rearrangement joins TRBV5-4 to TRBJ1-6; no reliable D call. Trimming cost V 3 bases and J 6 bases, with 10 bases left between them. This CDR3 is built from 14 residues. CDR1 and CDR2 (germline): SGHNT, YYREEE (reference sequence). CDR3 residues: CASSSGRTNSPLHF. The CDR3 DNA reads TGTGCCAGCAGCTCCGGACGGACTAATTCACCCCTCCACTTT.

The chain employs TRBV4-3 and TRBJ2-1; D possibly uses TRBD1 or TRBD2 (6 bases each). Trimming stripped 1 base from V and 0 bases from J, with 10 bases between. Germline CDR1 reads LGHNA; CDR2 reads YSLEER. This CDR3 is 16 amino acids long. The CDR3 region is CASSQVRGLSYNEQFF. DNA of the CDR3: TGCGCCAGCAGCCAAGTACGGGGGCTCTCCTACAATGAGCAGTTCTTC.

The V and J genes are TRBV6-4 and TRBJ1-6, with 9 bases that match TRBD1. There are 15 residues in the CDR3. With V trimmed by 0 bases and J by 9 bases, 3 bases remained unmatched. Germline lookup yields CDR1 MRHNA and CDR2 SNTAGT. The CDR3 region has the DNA TGTGCCAGCAGTGACTCAGGGACAGGGAGTTCACCCCTCCACTTT. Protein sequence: CASSDSGTGSSPLHF.

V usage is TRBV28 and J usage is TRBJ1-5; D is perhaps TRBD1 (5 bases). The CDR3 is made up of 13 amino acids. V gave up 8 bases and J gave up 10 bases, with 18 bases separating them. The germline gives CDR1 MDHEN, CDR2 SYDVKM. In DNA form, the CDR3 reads TGTGCCAGCCATAGGGGCGAGGGTCGACCCCAGCATTTT. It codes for CASHRGEGRPQHF.

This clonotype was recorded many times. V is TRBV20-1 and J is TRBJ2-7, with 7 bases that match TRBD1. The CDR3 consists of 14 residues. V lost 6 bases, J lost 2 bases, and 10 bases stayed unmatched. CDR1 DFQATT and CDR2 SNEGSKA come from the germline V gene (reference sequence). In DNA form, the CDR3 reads TGCAGTGCCACCATAGAGGGGGCCGCCTACGAGCAGTACTTC. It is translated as CSATIEGAAYEQYF.

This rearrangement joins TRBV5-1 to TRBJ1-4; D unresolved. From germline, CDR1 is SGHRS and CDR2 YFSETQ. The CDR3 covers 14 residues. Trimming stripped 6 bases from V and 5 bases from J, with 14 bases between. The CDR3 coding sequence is TGCGCCAGCAAGGAGAGTGGAACAAATGAAAAACTGTTTTTT. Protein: CASKESGTNEKLFF.

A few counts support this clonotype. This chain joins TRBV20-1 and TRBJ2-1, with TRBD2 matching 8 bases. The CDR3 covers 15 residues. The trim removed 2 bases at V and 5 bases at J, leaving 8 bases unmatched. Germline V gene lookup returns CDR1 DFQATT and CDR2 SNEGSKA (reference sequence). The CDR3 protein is CSARSSTSGHNEQFF. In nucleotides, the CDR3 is TGCAGTGCTAGATCCTCTACTAGCGGCCACAATGAGCAGTTCTTC.

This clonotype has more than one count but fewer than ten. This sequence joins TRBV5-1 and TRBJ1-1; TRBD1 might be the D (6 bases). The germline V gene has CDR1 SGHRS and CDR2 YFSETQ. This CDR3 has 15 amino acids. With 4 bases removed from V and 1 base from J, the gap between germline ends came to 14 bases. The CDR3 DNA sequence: TGCGCCAGCAGCCTACAGGGACTACCGAACACTGAAGCTTTCTTT. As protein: CASSLQGLPNTEAFF.